The TCR beta chain described here comes from a study of T cell repertoires in cytomegalovirus infection. TCRdb used MiXCR to reprocess the reads, holding one entry per CDR3 protein. The sample carries approximately 910,000 distinct CDR3 sequences, under 40% recorded once. In germline, CDR1 is SGHNT, CDR2 YENEEA. The V and J ends lost 1 base and 8 bases respectively, with 11 bases between them. The CDR3 consists of 13 residues. Concerning this clonotype: Its antigen is undetermined.

This sample comprised cultured CD8+ T cells from PBMCs, obtained from culture after CMV antigen stimulation. This sequence was found in a human donor in good health (CMV status not recorded). Some clones in this sample may be carry-over from other donors' samples. This chain connects TRBV11-3 to TRBJ1-1; D gene unclear. Written as DNA, the CDR3 is TGTGCCAGCAGCTTAGCCCATTTGGGAGAAGCTTTCTTT. As protein: CASSLAHLGEAFF.